This is a list of T cell receptor beta chains from one sample in a study of CD8 T cells in Susac syndrome. A single record per CDR3 protein comes from TCRdb applying MiXCR to the immunoSEQ multiplex PCR reads. The table includes around 160,000 distinct CDR3 sequences, roughly 94% detected once. Sequenced sample: CD4+ T cells from PBMCs. The receptors were gathered from a human donor with multiple sclerosis. Both conserved end residues are part of each CDR3. D genes are given only for firm matches. Only part of the rows carry a size: once, few, many, or a class if the clone is expanded.

clone size	V gene	J gene	D gene	CDR3 protein	CDR3 DNA
-	TRBV29-1	TRBJ1-1	-	CSVLIQGRIEAFF	TGCAGCGTTTTAATTCAGGGGCGTATTGAAGCTTTCTTT
-	TRBV5-1	TRBJ2-3	-	CASSKDTPQVDTQYF	TGCGCCAGCAGCAAGGACACCCCCCAGGTAGATACGCAGTATTTT
few	TRBV5-1	TRBJ1-2	TRBD1	CASSSGQDYGYTF	TGCGCCAGCAGCTCGGGACAGGACTATGGCTACACCTTC
-	TRBV28	TRBJ1-1	-	CASSSPYEAFF	TGTGCCAGCAGTTCCCCCTACGAAGCTTTCTTT
-	TRBV7-3	TRBJ2-3	-	CASSLQSADTQYF	TGTGCCAGCAGCTTGCAGTCCGCGGATACGCAGTATTTT
-	TRBV3-1	TRBJ2-3	-	CASTPFGRGGTDTQYF	TGTGCCAGCACCCCGTTCGGGAGAGGTGGCACAGATACGCAGTATTTT
-	TRBV7-3	TRBJ2-3	TRBD1	CASSSGQSTDTQYF	TGTGCCAGCAGCTCGGGACAGTCCACAGATACGCAGTATTTT
-	TRBV18	TRBJ1-2	TRBD1	CASSPGDRARGYTF	TGTGCCAGCTCACCAGGGGACAGGGCAAGGGGCTACACCTTC
-	TRBV3-1	TRBJ2-7	-	CASSRTGPVEQYF	TGTGCCAGCAGCCGGACCGGGCCGGTCGAGCAGTACTTC
-	TRBV7-9	TRBJ1-4	-	CASSPSLGEKLFF	TGTGCCAGCAGCCCAAGTTTGGGGGAAAAACTGTTTTTT
-	TRBV15	TRBJ1-5	TRBD1	CATSTWTGPLYSNQPQHF	TGTGCCACCAGCACCTGGACAGGGCCCCTTTATAGCAATCAGCCCCAGCATTTT
-	TRBV7-2	TRBJ1-1	-	CASSLEPRTEAFF	TGTGCCAGCAGCTTAGAGCCCAGAACTGAAGCTTTCTTT
-	TRBV11-1	TRBJ2-3	-	CASSLAGSWEGTQYF	TGTGCCAGCAGCTTAGCGGGTTCGTGGGAAGGCACGCAGTATTTT
-	TRBV23-1	TRBJ2-1	-	CASLTRTVYNEQFF	TGCGCCAGTCTCACCCGAACAGTTTACAATGAGCAGTTCTTC
-	TRBV24-1	TRBJ2-5	-	CATSVNQETQYF	TGTGCCACCAGTGTCAACCAAGAGACCCAGTACTTC
-	TRBV14	TRBJ2-1	-	CASSRTLVNEQFF	TGTGCCAGCAGCCGGACCTTAGTAAATGAGCAGTTCTTC
-	TRBV20-1	TRBJ1-1	-	CSATNHPATEAFF	TGCAGTGCCACAAATCATCCAGCCACTGAAGCTTTCTTT
-	TRBV12-3/TRBV12-4	TRBJ2-3	TRBD2	CASSSLAVPGDTQYF	TGTGCCAGCAGTTCCCTAGCGGTCCCCGGCGATACGCAGTATTTT
-	TRBV6-6	TRBJ2-5	-	CAGTPGTFQETQYF	TGTGCCGGCACCCCGGGGACTTTCCAAGAGACCCAGTACTTC
-	TRBV24-1	TRBJ2-1	-	CATSDPEASSYNEQFF	TGTGCCACCAGTGATCCGGAGGCGAGCTCCTACAATGAGCAGTTCTTC
-	TRBV4-3	TRBJ2-5	-	CASSQVGVEETQYF	TGCGCCAGCAGCCAAGTCGGCGTAGAAGAGACCCAGTACTTC
-	TRBV5-1	TRBJ1-2	-	CASSLAWDRYYGYTF	TGCGCCAGCAGCTTGGCCTGGGACCGGTACTATGGCTACACCTTC
once	TRBV11-2	TRBJ2-6	TRBD1	CASSPLRGQENSGANVLTF	TGTGCCAGCAGCCCTCTTAGGGGACAGGAGAACTCTGGGGCCAACGTCCTGACTTTC
-	TRBV30	TRBJ1-3	-	CAWSVLFSNTIYF	TGTGCCTGGAGTGTACTATTTTCAAACACCATATATTTT
-	TRBV2	TRBJ2-7	-	CASASAPGGAHTEQYF	TGTGCCAGTGCCTCTGCTCCTGGTGGCGCCCATACCGAGCAGTACTTC
-	TRBV7-2	TRBJ2-5	-	CASSLYGTQGRETQYF	TGTGCCAGCAGCTTATATGGGACACAGGGACGAGAGACCCAGTACTTC
-	TRBV30	TRBJ1-5	-	CAWSDSYNQPQHF	TGTGCCTGGAGTGACAGTTACAATCAGCCCCAGCATTTT
once	TRBV12-3/TRBV12-4	TRBJ2-7	-	CASSPRTDRGVQYF	TGTGCCAGCAGCCCCCGGACAGACCGGGGTGTGCAGTACTTC
-	TRBV12-3/TRBV12-4	TRBJ1-5	-	CASSKGHNSNQPQHF	TGTGCCAGCAGCAAGGGACACAATAGCAATCAGCCCCAGCATTTT
once	TRBV12-3/TRBV12-4	TRBJ2-3	TRBD2	CASSPRGIAGTDTQYF	TGTGCCAGCAGTCCCCGTGGGATAGCGGGAACAGATACGCAGTATTTT
-	TRBV7-9	TRBJ2-4	-	CASSLEEERIQYF	TGTGCCAGCAGCTTGGAAGAAGAGAGGATTCAGTACTTC
-	TRBV6-2/TRBV6-3	TRBJ2-1	-	CASSSTITPYNEQFF	TGTGCCAGCAGCTCTACCATTACACCGTACAATGAGCAGTTCTTC
-	TRBV27	TRBJ2-7	-	CASSLYNRVYEQYF	TGTGCCAGCAGTTTATATAACAGGGTCTACGAGCAGTACTTC
once	TRBV7-8	TRBJ2-7	-	CASSPGRPYEQYF	TGTGCCAGCAGCCCAGGACGGCCGTACGAGCAGTACTTC
once	TRBV7-8	TRBJ1-5	-	CASSDRHNQPQHF	TGTGCCAGCAGCGACCGTCATAATCAGCCCCAGCATTTT
-	TRBV6-5	TRBJ2-1	TRBD2	CASSYSSAGVSPNEQFF	TGTGCCAGCAGTTACTCCTCAGCGGGAGTATCCCCCAATGAGCAGTTCTTC
-	TRBV12-3/TRBV12-4	TRBJ2-1	-	CASSPGPNEQFF	TGTGCCAGCAGTCCCGGACCTAATGAGCAGTTCTTC
-	TRBV30	TRBJ2-7	-	CAWSVSSEQYF	TGTGCCTGGAGTGTATCCTCCGAGCAGTACTTC
once	TRBV28	TRBJ2-5	TRBD2	CASSRPTSGWETQYF	TGTGCCAGCAGTCGGCCGACTAGCGGGTGGGAGACCCAGTACTTC
once	TRBV30	TRBJ2-5	TRBD2	CACGGGKGETQYF	TGTGCCTGCGGGGGGGGTAAAGGGGAGACCCAGTACTTC
-	TRBV4-3	TRBJ2-7	-	CASSQVGRSYEQYF	TGCGCCAGCAGCCAAGTCGGGCGGTCCTACGAGCAGTACTTC
-	TRBV7-2	TRBJ2-4	-	CASSVGTVNIQYF	TGTGCCAGCAGCGTGGGGACTGTAAACATTCAGTACTTC
-	TRBV7-3	TRBJ2-5	TRBD2	CASSALGGGMVTQYF	TGTGCCAGCAGCGCCCTGGGCGGGGGTATGGTGACCCAGTACTTC
-	TRBV5-4	TRBJ1-2	-	CASRGGAGGYGYTF	TGTGCCAGCAGAGGAGGGGCTGGGGGCTATGGCTACACCTTC
-	TRBV12-3/TRBV12-4	TRBJ1-5	-	CASSLYSSNQPQHF	TGTGCCAGCAGTCTCTACAGTAGCAATCAGCCCCAGCATTTT
-	TRBV5-1	TRBJ2-6	-	CASSSGWVGHSGANVLTF	TGCGCCAGCAGCTCCGGCTGGGTAGGACACTCTGGGGCCAACGTCCTGACTTTC
-	TRBV6-1	TRBJ1-1	-	CASSRTGGYTEAFF	TGTGCCAGCAGTAGAACGGGGGGTTACACTGAAGCTTTCTTT
-	TRBV29-1	TRBJ1-1	-	CSVEASVNTEAFF	TGCAGCGTTGAAGCTTCGGTGAACACTGAAGCTTTCTTT